This T cell receptor beta chain was sequenced for a study of shared clonotypes between healthy human individuals. Study context: Three plates were used per donor for CD4 naive, three for CD4 memory, two for CD8 naive and one for CD8 memory. General study points: A generally larger estimated richness was seen in naive subsets than in memory subsets.

Donors, healthy HIV-negative adults, lacked recent acute infections or vaccinations. The authors ran the assay at deep level. Some clones are missing from TCRdb's copy, which holds only in-frame ones; the method was immunoSEQ multiplex PCR. The data show under 1,100,000 clones, about 76% seen once. Unmatched junction bases numbered 10, after V lost 5 bases and J lost 8 bases. Germline CDR1 and CDR2: MNHEY and SMNVEV (reference sequence). The CDR3 runs to 15 residues. This clone turned up a few times. The antigen is not known. This receptor was identified in a man younger than 35 in good health. The chain is built from TRBV27 and TRBJ2-1; 9 positions match TRBD2. The sequencing input was memory CD4+ T cells sorted from blood. Described subset: CD45RA-negative fraction. CDR3 in amino acids: CASSRGGAFVDEQFF. DNA of the CDR3: TGTGCCAGCAGTCGCGGGGGGGCCTTTGTAGATGAGCAGTTCTTC.